Following are 9 T cell receptor beta chains from one sample sequenced in a study of T cells in narcolepsy. Clones were sequenced by immunoSEQ multiplex PCR, and TCRdb holds only the in-frame ones, with some missing. The sample has around 31,000 clones, approximately 78% seen once. The sample taken for sequencing was CD45RA- memory CD4+ T cells from PBMCs. Receptors were obtained from a human donor with narcolepsy.

The chain carries TRBV7-6 and TRBJ1-5; the D gene is possibly TRBD1 (5 bases). This CDR3 contains 14 residues. The V gene's germline CDR1 is SGHVS and CDR2 FNYEAQ. V was cut by 1 base and J by 10 bases, with 14 bases left in between. The CDR3 nucleotides are TGTGCCAGCAGCTTAGGGGGACGGATGGGACCCCAGCATTTT. This sequence encodes CASSLGGRMGPQHF.

The rearrangement uses TRBV6-5 and TRBJ1-5; D not resolved. Deletions cut 7 bases from V and 3 bases from J, with 13 bases between. This CDR3 spans 14 amino acids. In germline, CDR1 is MNHEY, CDR2 SVGAGI. DNA of the CDR3: TGTGCCAGCACCGATGGGCGGGTCAATCAGCCCCAGCATTTT. It is translated as CASTDGRVNQPQHF.

This clone has a single count. The rearrangement joins TRBV12-5 to TRBJ2-7, with TRBD1 matching over 7 bases. The germline V gene has CDR1 LGHNT and CDR2 FRNRAP. The length of the CDR3 is 11 residues. With V trimmed by 4 bases and J by 7 bases, 1 base remained unmatched. DNA of the CDR3: TGTGCTAGTGGTTGGGACAGAGAGCAGTACTTC. Residues: CASGWDREQYF.

The chain carries TRBV29-1 and TRBJ2-1; 10 nucleotides line up with TRBD1. The CDR3 consists of 13 residues. Trimming took 4 bases from V and 3 from J; bases not matched to a gene: 0. The germline V gene encodes CDR1 SQVTM and CDR2 ANQGSEA. This CDR3 is CSVGTGGYNEQFF. The CDR3 DNA reads as TGCAGCGTTGGGACAGGGGGCTACAATGAGCAGTTCTTC.

The J gene is TRBJ2-5, the V gene TRBV28; 7 bases agree with TRBD1. This CDR3 has 14 residues. Losses at the gene ends were 4 bases for V and 5 bases for J; bases not matched to a gene: 7. Germline lookup yields CDR1 MDHEN and CDR2 SYDVKM. CDR3 sequence: CASSSSGTAETQYF. In DNA form, the CDR3 reads TGTGCCAGCAGTTCCTCCGGGACAGCCGAGACCCAGTACTTC.

The rearrangement joins TRBV7-2 to TRBJ2-7; tentative D call: TRBD2 (5 bases). The germline V gene has CDR1 SGHTA and CDR2 FQGNSA. V was clipped by 2 bases and J by 6 bases, with 11 bases between them. This CDR3 comprises 13 residues. CDR3 coding DNA: TGTGCCAGCAGCTTAACCGGGGTTGGCGAGCAGTACTTC. It encodes CASSLTGVGEQYF.

The gene calls are TRBV19 and TRBJ1-1; D not resolved. Germline V gives CDR1 LNHDA, CDR2 SQIVND (reference sequence). The CDR3 consists of 13 residues. V dropped 3 bases and J dropped 3 bases, with 8 bases sitting between them. CDR3 in DNA: TGTGCCAGTAGTATGGTACCTGACACTGAAGCTTTCTTT. This sequence encodes CASSMVPDTEAFF.

V usage is TRBV11-2 and J usage is TRBJ2-5; TRBD1 matches at 7 bases. The junction had 5 bases not matched to a gene; V was cut back by 6 bases and J by 1 base. CDR1 is SGHAT and CDR2 is FQNNGV in the germline V gene. This CDR3 spans 14 amino acids. The CDR3 coding sequence is TGTGCCAGCAGGGAAGGGACAGTCCAAGAGACCCAGTACTTC. Residues: CASREGTVQETQYF.

This chain connects TRBV2 to TRBJ2-2; 7 nucleotides line up with TRBD2. The CDR3 covers 16 residues. Trimming took 7 bases from V and 1 from J; bases not matched to a gene: 9. Germline V gene lookup returns CDR1 SNHLY and CDR2 FYNNEI. The CDR3: CASTMRGGGNTGELFF. The CDR3 DNA reads as TGTGCCAGCACAATGCGAGGCGGGGGGAACACCGGGGAGCTGTTTTTT. Full variable domain (rest looked up from reference TRBV2 and TRBJ2-2): EPEVTQTPSHQVTQMGQEVILRCVPISNHLYFYWYRQILGQKVEFLVSFYNNEISEKSEIFDDQFSVERPDGSNFTLKIRSTKLEDSAMYFCASTMRGGGNTGELFFGEGSRLTVL.